The present TCR beta chain was sequenced within a study of blood T cell repertoires in COVID-19. Study overall: The origin of the acute and convalescent COVID-19 samples was the United States, Italy and Spain. PBMCs, B-cell-depleted T cells, or T cells were the source of the cDNA or gDNA that made up the material.

Generated by immunoSEQ multiplex PCR, the TCRdb table keeps only in-frame clones and is missing some. This sample has 50,000 or so clones, with around 80% found just once. Input material: peripheral blood. The receptor comes from a man in his 70s with acute or convalescent COVID-19.

The CDR3 bases are TGTGCCAGTAGTCCCCGCGCTAGCAACAATGAGCAGTTCTTC. Protein product: CASSPRASNNEQFF. The V call is TRBV19, the J call TRBJ2-1; weak D call: TRBD2 (5 bases). CDR1 is LNHDA, CDR2 SQIVND, per germline (reference sequence). The CDR3 contains 14 residues. Trimming pared 5 bases from V and 5 bases from J, leaving 13 bases between.